This section outlines one T cell receptor beta chain sequence together with its context. Its antigen is unidentified. Of the isolated RNA, all was reverse transcribed, and so the sequenced material was expressed TCRB transcripts. Average reads for naive, central memory and regulatory T cell samples were roughly 3.5 million. TCRdb keeps only in-frame clones here, not all; method: immunoSEQ multiplex PCR. This sample has about 180,000 clones, with 10% to 15% found just once. These data are taken from a study of beta chain features in type 1 diabetes. Overall study findings and caveats: Researchers reported that naive, central memory and Treg TCRB repertoires appeared more similar in patients than in healthy donors. For Type 1 diabetes patients, all four CD4+ subsets carried TCRB CDR3s that were moderately but significantly shorter.

V shed 5 bases and J shed 10 bases, with 15 bases lying between them. Germline assignment: CDR1 GTSNPN and CDR2 SVGIG (reference sequence). The CDR3 totals 11 residues. Sorted CD4+ subsets: naive, central memory, regulatory, stem cell-like memory (CD45RO/CCR7/CD25/CD127/CD95/CD27 panel). The clonotype originates from a woman between 18 and 29 years old in good health. This chain connects TRBV30 to TRBJ2-7; D is possibly TRBD1 (6 bases). The specimen sequenced was central memory CD4+ T cells from blood. The CDR3 spells CAWGVPGHQYF. The CDR3 bases are TGTGCCTGGGGAGTCCCGGGACACCAGTACTTC.